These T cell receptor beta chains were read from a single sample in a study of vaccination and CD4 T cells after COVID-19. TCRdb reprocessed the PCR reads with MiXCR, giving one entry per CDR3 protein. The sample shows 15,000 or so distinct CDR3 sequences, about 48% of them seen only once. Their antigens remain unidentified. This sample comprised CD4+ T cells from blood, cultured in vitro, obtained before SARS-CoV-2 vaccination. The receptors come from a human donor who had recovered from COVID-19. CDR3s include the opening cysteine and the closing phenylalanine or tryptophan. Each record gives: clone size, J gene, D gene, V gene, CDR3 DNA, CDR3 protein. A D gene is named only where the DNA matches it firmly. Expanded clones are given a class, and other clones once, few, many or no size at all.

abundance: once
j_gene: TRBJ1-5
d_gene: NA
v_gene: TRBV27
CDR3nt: TGTGCCAGCAGTTTGGAAGCAGGGACTCAGCCCCAGCATTTT
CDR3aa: CASSLEAGTQPQHF

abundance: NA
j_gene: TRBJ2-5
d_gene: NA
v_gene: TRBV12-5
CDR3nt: TGTGCTAGTGGTTTGGTAAATCTTGCGGCGAAGGAGACCCAGTACTTC
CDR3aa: CASGLVNLAAKETQYF

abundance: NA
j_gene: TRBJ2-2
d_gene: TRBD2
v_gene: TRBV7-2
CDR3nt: TGTGCCAGCAGCTTAGGATCACTCCCGGGAGGTGGGGAGCTGTTTTTT
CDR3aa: CASSLGSLPGGGELFF

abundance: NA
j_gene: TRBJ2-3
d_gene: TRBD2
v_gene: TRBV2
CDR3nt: TGTGCCAGCAGGGGGGGGACTAGCGGGAGCGGCACAGATACGCAGTATTTT
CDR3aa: CASRGGTSGSGTDTQYF

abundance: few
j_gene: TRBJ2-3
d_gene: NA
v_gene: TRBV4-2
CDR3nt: TGTGCCAGCAGCATGGGTTCGAGGGGAGACACGCAGTATTTT
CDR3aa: CASSMGSRGDTQYF

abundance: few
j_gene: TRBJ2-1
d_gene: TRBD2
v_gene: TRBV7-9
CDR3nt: TGTGCCAGCAGCTTAGGTGGTATTAGCGGGAACCCCCTGTTCCGAAATGAGCAGTTCTTC
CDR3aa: CASSLGGISGNPLFRNEQFF

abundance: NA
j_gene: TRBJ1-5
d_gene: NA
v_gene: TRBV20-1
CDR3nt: TGCAGTGCTAGAGACTCACGGGACGGTAGCAATCAGCCCCAGCATTTT
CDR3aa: CSARDSRDGSNQPQHF

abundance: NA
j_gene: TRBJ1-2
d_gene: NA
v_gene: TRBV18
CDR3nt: TGTGCCAGCTCACCAGGGGCGGGAGGTGGCTACACCTTC
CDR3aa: CASSPGAGGGYTF

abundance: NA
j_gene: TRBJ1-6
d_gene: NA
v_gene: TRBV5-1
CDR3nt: TGCGCCAGCAGTTTGGCAGGGTATTCACCCCTCCACTTT
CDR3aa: CASSLAGYSPLHF

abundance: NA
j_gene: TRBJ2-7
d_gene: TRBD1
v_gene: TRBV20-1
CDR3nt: TGCAGTGCCCCCAGGTGGGACAGGGGGTACGAGCAGTACTTC
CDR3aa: CSAPRWDRGYEQYF

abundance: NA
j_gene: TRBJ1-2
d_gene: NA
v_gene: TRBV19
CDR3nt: TGTGCCAGTAGTGCGAGACCCTATTTCTACACCTTC
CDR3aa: CASSARPYFYTF

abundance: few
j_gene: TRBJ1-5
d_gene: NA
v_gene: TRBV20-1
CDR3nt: TGCAGTGCAGGGCCGAGAGGCCAGCCCCAGCATTTT
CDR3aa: CSAGPRGQPQHF

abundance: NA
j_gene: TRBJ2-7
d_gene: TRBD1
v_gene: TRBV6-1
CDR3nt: TGTGCCAGCAGTGAAGTAGGAAGGGGGCGGCACTACGAGCAGTACTTC
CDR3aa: CASSEVGRGRHYEQYF

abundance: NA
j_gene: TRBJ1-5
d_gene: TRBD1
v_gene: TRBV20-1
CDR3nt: TGCAGTGCTGGCTCAGGGGGCCCCACCCAACCAGCCCAGCATTTT
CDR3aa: CSAGSGGPTQPAQHF

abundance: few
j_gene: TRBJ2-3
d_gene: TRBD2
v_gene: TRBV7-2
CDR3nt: TGTGCCAGCAGTCGCACTCTGGCGGGAGAGGATACGCAGTATTTT
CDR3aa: CASSRTLAGEDTQYF

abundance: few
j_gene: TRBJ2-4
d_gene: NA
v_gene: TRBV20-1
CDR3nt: TGCAGTGCTAGTCACGGGAGTACAAACATTCAGTACTTC
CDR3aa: CSASHGSTNIQYF

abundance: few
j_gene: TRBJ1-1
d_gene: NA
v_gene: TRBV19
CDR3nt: TGTGCCAGTAGTATAGCTACGGCAGGGATATGGGAAGCTTTCTTT
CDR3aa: CASSIATAGIWEAFF

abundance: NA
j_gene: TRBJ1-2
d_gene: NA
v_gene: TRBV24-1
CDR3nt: TGTGCCACCAGTGAACGAAACTATGGCTTCACCTTC
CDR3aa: CATSERNYGFTF

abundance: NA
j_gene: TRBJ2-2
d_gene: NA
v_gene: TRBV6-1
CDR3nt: TGTGCCAGCAGTCGACGGCGAAACACCGGGGAGCTGTTTTTT
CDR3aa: CASSRRRNTGELFF